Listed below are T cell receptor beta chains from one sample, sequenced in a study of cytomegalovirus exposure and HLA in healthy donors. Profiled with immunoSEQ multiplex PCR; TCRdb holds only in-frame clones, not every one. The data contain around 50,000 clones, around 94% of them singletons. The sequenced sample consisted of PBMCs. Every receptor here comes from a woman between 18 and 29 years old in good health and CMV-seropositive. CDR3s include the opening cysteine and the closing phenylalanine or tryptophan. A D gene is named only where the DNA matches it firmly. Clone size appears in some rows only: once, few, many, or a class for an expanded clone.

CDR3: CASSLVQGPNGYTF; DNA: TGCGCCAGCAGCTTGGTTCAGGGGCCGAATGGCTACACCTTC; V: TRBV5-1; D: .; J: TRBJ1-2; size: .
CDR3: CASSRQDYQDTQYF; DNA: TGTGCCAGCAGTCGTCAGGACTACCAAGATACGCAGTATTTT; V: TRBV28; D: .; J: TRBJ2-3; size: .
CDR3: CASGSGTALYNEQFF; DNA: TGTGCCAGCGGATCCGGGACAGCGCTTTACAATGAGCAGTTCTTC; V: TRBV6-5; D: TRBD1; J: TRBJ2-1; size: .
CDR3: CASSRVVYNEQFF; DNA: TGTGCCAGCAGTCGCGTCGTCTACAATGAGCAGTTCTTC; V: TRBV27; D: .; J: TRBJ2-1; size: .
CDR3: CASSSGGTRTDTQYF; DNA: TGTGCCAGCAGTTCTGGCGGGACGAGGACAGATACGCAGTATTTT; V: TRBV7-2; D: .; J: TRBJ2-3; size: .
CDR3: CASSLGPSGRASGTQYF; DNA: TGTGCCAGCAGCTTGGGACCTAGCGGGAGGGCCTCAGGGACCCAGTACTTC; V: TRBV7-2; D: TRBD2; J: TRBJ2-5; size: once
CDR3: CASRIPSRYGYTF; DNA: TGTGCCAGCAGAATCCCCTCGAGGTATGGCTACACCTTC; V: TRBV7-2; D: .; J: TRBJ1-2; size: .
CDR3: CASSQLLGIWQPQHF; DNA: TGCGCCAGCAGCCAGCTCCTAGGAATTTGGCAGCCCCAGCATTTT; V: TRBV4-1; D: .; J: TRBJ1-5; size: .
CDR3: CASSPLQGVRLPNTGELFF; DNA: TGTGCCAGCAGTCCGTTACAGGGGGTGAGACTTCCGAACACCGGGGAGCTGTTTTTT; V: TRBV27; D: TRBD1; J: TRBJ2-2; size: .
CDR3: CASSWPSGDTQYF; DNA: TGTGCCAGCAGTTGGCCTAGCGGGGATACGCAGTATTTT; V: TRBV28; D: TRBD2; J: TRBJ2-3; size: .
CDR3: CASSEVPGTGELYF; DNA: TGTGCCAGCAGTGAAGTCCCTGGGACAGGGGAGCTGTACTTC; V: TRBV6-1; D: TRBD1; J: TRBJ2-7; size: .
CDR3: CASSSLGGHGELFF; DNA: TGTGCCAGCAGCAGTTTAGGGGGCCACGGGGAGCTGTTTTTT; V: TRBV28; D: TRBD1; J: TRBJ2-2; size: .
CDR3: CASSLERGAGSMNTEAFF; DNA: TGTGCCAGCAGTTTAGAACGGGGGGCTGGAAGTATGAACACTGAAGCTTTCTTT; V: TRBV27; D: .; J: TRBJ1-1; size: .
CDR3: CASSPSGTGDHSGNTIYF; DNA: TGTGCCAGCAGCCCGTCCGGGACAGGGGACCACTCTGGAAACACCATATATTTT; V: TRBV11-3; D: TRBD1; J: TRBJ1-3; size: .
CDR3: CASSLTTISGSIHEQFF; DNA: TGTGCCAGCAGCTTAACGACGATCAGCGGGTCCATCCATGAGCAGTTCTTC; V: TRBV7-6; D: .; J: TRBJ2-1; size: .
CDR3: CASSLRGAAYEQYF; DNA: TGTGCCAGCAGTCTGCGCGGGGCAGCATACGAGCAGTACTTC; V: TRBV27; D: .; J: TRBJ2-7; size: .
CDR3: CASSLGLPGDTQYF; DNA: TGTGCCAGCAGCTTGGGGCTACCTGGAGATACGCAGTATTTT; V: TRBV11-3; D: .; J: TRBJ2-3; size: .
CDR3: CASSSPGGAEEKLFF; DNA: TGTGCCAGCAGCTCACCAGGGGGCGCTGAGGAAAAACTGTTTTTT; V: TRBV7-8; D: TRBD1; J: TRBJ1-4; size: once